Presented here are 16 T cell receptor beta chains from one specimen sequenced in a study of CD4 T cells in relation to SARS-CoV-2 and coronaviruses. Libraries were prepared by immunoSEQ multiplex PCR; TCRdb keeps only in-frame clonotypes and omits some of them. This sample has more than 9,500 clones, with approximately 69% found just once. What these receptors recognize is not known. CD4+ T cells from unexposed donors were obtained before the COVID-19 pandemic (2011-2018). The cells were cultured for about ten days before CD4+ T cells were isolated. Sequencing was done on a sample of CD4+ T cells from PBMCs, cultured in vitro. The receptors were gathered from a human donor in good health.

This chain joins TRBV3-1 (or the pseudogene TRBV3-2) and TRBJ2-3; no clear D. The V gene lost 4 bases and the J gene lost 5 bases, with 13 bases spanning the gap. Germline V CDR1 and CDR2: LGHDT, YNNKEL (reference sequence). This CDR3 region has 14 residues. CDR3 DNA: TGTGCCAGCAGCCCCTTCTCCAAGGTAGATACGCAGTATTTT. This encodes CASSPFSKVDTQYF.

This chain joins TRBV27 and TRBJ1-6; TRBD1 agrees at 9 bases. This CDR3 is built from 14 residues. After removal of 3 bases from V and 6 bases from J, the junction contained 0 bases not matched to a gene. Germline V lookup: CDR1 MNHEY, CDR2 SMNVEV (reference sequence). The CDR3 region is CASSLGQGNSPLHF. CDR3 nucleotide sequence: TGTGCCAGCAGTTTGGGACAGGGTAATTCACCCCTCCACTTT.

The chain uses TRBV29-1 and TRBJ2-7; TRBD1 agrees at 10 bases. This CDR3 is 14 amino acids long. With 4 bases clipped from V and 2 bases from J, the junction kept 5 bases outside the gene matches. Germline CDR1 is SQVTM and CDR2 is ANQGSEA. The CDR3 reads CSVVRGTGAYEQYF. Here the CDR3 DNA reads TGCAGCGTTGTCAGAGGGACAGGGGCCTACGAGCAGTACTTC.

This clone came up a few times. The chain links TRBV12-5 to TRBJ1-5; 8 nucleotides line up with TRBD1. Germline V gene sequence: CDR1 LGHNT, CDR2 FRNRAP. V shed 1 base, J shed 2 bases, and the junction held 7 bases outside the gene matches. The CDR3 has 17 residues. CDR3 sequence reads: CASGLAVTGGGNQPQHF. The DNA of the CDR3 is TGTGCTAGTGGTTTGGCCGTTACAGGGGGGGGCAATCAGCCCCAGCATTTT.

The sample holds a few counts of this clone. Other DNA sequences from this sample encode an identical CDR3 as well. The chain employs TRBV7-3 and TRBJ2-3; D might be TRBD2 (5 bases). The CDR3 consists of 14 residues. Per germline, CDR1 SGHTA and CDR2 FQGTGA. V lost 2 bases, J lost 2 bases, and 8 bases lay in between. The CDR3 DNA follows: TGTGCCAGCAGCTTAGAGGGATACACAGATACGCAGTATTTT. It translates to CASSLEGYTDTQYF.

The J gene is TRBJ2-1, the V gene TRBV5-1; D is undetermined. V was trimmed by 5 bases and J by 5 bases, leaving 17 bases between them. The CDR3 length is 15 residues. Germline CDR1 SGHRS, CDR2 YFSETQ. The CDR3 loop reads CASSVRRGSDNEQFF. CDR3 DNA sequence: TGCGCCAGCAGTGTTCGGAGAGGATCGGACAATGAGCAGTTCTTC.

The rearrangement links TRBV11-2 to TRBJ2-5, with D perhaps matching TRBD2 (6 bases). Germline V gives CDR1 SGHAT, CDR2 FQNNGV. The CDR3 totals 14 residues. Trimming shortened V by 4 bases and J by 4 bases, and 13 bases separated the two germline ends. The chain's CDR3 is CASSWRAGRETQYF. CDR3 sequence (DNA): TGTGCCAGCAGCTGGAGGGCGGGCCGAGAGACCCAGTACTTC.

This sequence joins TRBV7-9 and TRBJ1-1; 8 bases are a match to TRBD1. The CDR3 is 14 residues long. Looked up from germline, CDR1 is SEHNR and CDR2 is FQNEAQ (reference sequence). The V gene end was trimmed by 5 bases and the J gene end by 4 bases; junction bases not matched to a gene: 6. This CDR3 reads CASSQGARFTEAFF. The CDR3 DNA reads TGTGCCAGCAGCCAGGGGGCTCGGTTCACTGAAGCTTTCTTT.

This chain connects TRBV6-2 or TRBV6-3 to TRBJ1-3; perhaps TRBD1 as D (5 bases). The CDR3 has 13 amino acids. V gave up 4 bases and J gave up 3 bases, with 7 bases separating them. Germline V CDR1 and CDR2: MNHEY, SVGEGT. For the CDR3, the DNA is TGTGCCAGCAGTTGGACAATTGGAAACACCATATATTTT. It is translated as CASSWTIGNTIYF.

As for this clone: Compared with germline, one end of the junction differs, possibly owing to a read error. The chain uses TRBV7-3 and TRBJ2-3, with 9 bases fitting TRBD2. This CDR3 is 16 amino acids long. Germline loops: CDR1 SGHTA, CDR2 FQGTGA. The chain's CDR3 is CASSITGSGRPDTQYF. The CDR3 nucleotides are TGTGCCAGCAGCATAACCGGCAGCGGGAGGCCAGATACGCAGTATTTT.

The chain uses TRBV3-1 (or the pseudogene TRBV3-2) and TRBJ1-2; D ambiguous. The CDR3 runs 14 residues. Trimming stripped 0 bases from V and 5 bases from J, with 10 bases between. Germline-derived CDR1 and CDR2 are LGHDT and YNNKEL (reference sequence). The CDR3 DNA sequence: TGTGCCAGCAGCCAAGACAGACCAAGGTATGGCTACACCTTC. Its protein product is CASSQDRPRYGYTF.

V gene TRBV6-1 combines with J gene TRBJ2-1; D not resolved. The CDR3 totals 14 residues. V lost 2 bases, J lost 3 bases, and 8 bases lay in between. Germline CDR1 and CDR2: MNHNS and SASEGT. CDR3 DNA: TGTGCCAGCAGTGAAAGTCCCATCTACAATGAGCAGTTCTTC. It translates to CASSESPIYNEQFF.

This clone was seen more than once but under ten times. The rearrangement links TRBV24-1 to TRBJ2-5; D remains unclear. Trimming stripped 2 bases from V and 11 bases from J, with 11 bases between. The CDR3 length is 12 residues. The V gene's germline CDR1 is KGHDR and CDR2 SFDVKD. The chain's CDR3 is CATSDYEAPQYF. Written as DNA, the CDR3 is TGTGCCACCAGTGATTACGAGGCCCCTCAGTACTTC.

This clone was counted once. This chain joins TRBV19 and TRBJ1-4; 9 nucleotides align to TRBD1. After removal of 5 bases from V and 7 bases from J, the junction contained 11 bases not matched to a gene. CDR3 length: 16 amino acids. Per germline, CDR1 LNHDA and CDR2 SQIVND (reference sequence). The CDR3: CASSFNTGGSVEKLFF. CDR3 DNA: TGTGCCAGTAGTTTCAATACAGGGGGCTCTGTTGAAAAACTGTTTTTT.

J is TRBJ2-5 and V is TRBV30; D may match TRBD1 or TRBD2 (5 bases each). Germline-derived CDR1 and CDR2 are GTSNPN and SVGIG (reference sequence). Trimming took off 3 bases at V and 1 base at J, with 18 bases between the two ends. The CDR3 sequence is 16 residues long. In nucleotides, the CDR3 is TGTGCCTGGAGGGCCCTGGGACGGAGCCTCCAAGAGACCCAGTACTTC. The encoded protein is CAWRALGRSLQETQYF.

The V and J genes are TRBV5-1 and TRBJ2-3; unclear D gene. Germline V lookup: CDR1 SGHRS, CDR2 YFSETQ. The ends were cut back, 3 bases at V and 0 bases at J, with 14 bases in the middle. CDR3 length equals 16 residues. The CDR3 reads CASSSSGSTSTDTQYF. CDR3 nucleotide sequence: TGCGCCAGCAGCTCATCCGGCTCTACTAGCACAGATACGCAGTATTTT.